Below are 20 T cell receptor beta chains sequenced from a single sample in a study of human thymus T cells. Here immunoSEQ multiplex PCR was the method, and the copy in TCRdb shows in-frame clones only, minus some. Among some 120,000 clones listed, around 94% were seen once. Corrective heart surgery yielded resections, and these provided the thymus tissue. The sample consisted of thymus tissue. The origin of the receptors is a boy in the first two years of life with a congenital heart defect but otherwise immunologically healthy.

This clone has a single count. The CDR3 nucleotides are TGTGCCATCAGGGGGCGGGGCACAGATACGCAGTATTTT. Translated, it gives CAIRGRGTDTQYF. The chain couples TRBV10-3 to TRBJ2-3, with D possibly called TRBD1 or TRBD2 (5 bases each). The V gene lost 6 bases and the J gene lost 1 base, with 8 bases spanning the gap. Germline assignment: CDR1 ENHRY and CDR2 SYGVKD. The CDR3 is 13 residues long.

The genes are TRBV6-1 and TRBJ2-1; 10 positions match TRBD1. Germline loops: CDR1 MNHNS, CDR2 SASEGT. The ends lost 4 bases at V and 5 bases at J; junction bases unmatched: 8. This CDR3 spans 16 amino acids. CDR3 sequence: CASSVDSGTGDNEQFF. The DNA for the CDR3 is TGTGCCAGCAGTGTTGATTCCGGGACAGGGGACAATGAGCAGTTCTTC.

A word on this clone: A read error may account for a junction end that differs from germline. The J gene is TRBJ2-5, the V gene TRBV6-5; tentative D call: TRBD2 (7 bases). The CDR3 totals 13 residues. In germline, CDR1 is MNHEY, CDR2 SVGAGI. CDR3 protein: CASSWGGQGTQYF. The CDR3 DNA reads TGTGCCAGCAGTTGGGGGGGCCAAGGGACCCAGTACTTC.

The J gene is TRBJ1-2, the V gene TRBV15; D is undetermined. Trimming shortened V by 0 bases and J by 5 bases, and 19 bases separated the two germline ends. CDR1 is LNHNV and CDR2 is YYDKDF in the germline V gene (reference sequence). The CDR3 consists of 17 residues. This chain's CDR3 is CATSRDRRAGWKYGYTF. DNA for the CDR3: TGTGCCACCAGCAGAGATCGCCGTGCAGGATGGAAGTATGGCTACACCTTC.

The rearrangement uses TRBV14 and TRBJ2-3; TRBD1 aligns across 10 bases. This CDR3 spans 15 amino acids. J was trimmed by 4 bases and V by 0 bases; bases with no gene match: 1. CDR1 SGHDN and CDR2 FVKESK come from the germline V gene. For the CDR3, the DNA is TGTGCCAGCAGCCAAGAGGACAGGGGGGCAGATACGCAGTATTTT. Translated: CASSQEDRGADTQYF.

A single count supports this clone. CDR3 protein: CASNQRTGAEIGRPMAFF. DNA of the CDR3: TGTGCCAGCAACCAGCGGACAGGGGCCGAGATAGGTCGCCCAATGGCTTTCTTT. The chain has TRBV5-6 and TRBJ1-1; TRBD1 matches 9 bases. Germline values: CDR1 SGHDT, CDR2 YYEEEE. V gave up 6 bases and J gave up 11 bases; unmatched junction bases: 26. The CDR3 covers 18 residues.

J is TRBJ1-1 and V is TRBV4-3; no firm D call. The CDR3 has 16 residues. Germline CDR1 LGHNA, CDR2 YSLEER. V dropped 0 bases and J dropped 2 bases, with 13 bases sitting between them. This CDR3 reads CASSQEANPINTEAFF. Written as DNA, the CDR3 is TGCGCCAGCAGCCAAGAGGCGAACCCAATTAACACTGAAGCTTTCTTT.

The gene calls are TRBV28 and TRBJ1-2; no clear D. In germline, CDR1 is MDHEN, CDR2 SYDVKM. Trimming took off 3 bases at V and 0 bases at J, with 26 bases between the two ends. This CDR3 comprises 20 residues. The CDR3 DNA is TGTGCCAGCAGTTTCTCACGGTATAAACCGTTACTAAGGACTAACTATGGCTACACCTTC. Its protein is CASSFSRYKPLLRTNYGYTF.

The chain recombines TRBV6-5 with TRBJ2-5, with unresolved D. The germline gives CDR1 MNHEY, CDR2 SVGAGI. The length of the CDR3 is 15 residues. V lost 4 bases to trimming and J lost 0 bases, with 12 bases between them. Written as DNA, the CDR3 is TGTGCCAGCAGTTCCCCTCCAACGTACCAAGAGACCCAGTACTTC. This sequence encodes CASSSPPTYQETQYF.

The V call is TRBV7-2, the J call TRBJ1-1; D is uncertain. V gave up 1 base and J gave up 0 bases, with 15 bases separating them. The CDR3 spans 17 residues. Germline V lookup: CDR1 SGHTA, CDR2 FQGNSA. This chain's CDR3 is CASSLGAGPWVNTEAFF. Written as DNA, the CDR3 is TGTGCCAGCAGCTTAGGGGCGGGCCCTTGGGTGAACACTGAAGCTTTCTTT.

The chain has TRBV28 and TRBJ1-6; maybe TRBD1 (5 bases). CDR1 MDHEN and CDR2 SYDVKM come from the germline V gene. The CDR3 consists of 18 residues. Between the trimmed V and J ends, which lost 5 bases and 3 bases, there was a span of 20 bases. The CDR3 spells CASSPKRPRGRYNSPLHF. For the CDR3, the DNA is TGTGCCAGCAGTCCTAAACGCCCGAGGGGCCGCTATAATTCACCCCTCCACTTT.

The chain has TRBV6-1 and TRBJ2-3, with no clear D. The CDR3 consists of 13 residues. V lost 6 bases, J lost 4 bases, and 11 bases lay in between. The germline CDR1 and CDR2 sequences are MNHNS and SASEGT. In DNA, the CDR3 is TGTGCCAGCAGACCTGACTTAGCAGATACGCAGTATTTT. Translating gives CASRPDLADTQYF.

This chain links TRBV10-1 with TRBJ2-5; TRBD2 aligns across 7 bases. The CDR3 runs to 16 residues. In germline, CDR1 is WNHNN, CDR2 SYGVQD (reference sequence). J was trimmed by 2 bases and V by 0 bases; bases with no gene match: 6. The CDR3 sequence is CASSESRTSVQETQYF. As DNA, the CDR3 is TGCGCCAGCAGTGAGTCACGAACTAGCGTTCAAGAGACCCAGTACTTC.

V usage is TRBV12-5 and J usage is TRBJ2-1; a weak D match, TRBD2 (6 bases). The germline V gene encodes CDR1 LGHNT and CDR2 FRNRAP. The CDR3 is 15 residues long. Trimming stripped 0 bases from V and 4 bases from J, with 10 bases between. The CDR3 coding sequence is TGTGCTAGTGGTTTGGTAGGCGGGGAATACAATGAGCAGTTCTTC. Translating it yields CASGLVGGEYNEQFF.

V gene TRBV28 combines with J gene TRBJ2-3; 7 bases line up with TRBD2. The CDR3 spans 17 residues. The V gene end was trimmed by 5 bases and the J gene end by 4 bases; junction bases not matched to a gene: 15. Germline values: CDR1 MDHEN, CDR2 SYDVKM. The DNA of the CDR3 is TGTGCCAGCAGTCCTCTCTTTGCTAGCGGCGTCTCAGATACGCAGTATTTT. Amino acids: CASSPLFASGVSDTQYF. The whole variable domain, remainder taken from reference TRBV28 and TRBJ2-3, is DVKVTQSSRYLVKRTGEKVFLECVQDMDHENMFWYRQDPGLGLRLIYFSYDVKMKEKGDIPEGYSVSREKKERFSLILESASTNQTSMYLCASSPLFASGVSDTQYFGPGTRLTVL.

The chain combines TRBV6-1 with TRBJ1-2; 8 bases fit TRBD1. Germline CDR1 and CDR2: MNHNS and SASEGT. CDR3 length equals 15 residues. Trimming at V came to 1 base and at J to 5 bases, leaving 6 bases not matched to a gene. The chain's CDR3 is CASSEEYRQGYGYTF. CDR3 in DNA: TGTGCCAGCAGTGAAGAATATAGACAGGGGTATGGCTACACCTTC.

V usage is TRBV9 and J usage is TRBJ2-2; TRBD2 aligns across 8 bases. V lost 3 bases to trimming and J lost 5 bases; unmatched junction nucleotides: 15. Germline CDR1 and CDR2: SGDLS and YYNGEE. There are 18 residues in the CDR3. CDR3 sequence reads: CASSAPHGGANRTGELFF. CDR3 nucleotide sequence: TGTGCCAGCAGCGCTCCTCACGGGGGGGCAAATAGGACCGGGGAGCTGTTTTTT.

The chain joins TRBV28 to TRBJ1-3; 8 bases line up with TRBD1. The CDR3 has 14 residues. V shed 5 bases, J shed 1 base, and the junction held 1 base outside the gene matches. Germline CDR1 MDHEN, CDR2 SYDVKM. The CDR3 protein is CASSQGASGNTIYF. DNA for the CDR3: TGTGCCAGCAGTCAGGGGGCTTCTGGAAACACCATATATTTT.

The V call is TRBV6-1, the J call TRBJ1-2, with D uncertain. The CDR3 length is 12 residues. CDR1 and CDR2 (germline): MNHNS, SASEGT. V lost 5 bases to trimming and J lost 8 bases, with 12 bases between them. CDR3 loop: CASSCQEGGYTF. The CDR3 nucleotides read TGTGCCAGCAGTTGCCAGGAAGGCGGCTACACCTTC.

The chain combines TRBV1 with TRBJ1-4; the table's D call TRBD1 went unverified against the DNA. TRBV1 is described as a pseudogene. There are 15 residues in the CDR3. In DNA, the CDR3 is TGCACCAGCAGCCAAGGGACAGGACCAAATGAAAAACTGTTTTTT. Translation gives CTSSQGTGPNEKLFF.